These 31 T cell receptor beta chains came from one sample sequenced in a study of blood T cell repertoires in COVID-19. Some clones are missing from TCRdb's copy, which holds only in-frame ones; the method was immunoSEQ multiplex PCR. The sample carries about 280,000 clones, under 90% recorded once. Sequenced sample: peripheral blood. Every receptor here comes from a woman in her thirties or forties who had recovered from COVID-19.

The chain carries TRBV12-3 or TRBV12-4 and TRBJ2-7, with TRBD2 matching over 10 bases. The length of the CDR3 is 13 residues. V dropped 9 bases and J dropped 2; count of bases not matched to a gene: 4. In nucleotides, the CDR3 is TGTGCCAGTTGGACTAGCGGAACCTACGAGCAGTACTTC. Protein sequence: CASWTSGTYEQYF.

The chain links TRBV7-2 to TRBJ2-1; D remains ambiguous. V was pared by 0 bases and J by 2 bases, with 5 bases between. Germline CDR1 reads SGHTA; CDR2 reads FQGNSA. CDR3 length: 14 amino acids. The CDR3 protein is CASSLAGPYNEQFF. CDR3 DNA sequence: TGTGCCAGCAGCTTAGCGGGCCCCTACAATGAGCAGTTCTTC.

The rearrangement uses TRBV7-2 and TRBJ1-6, with D tentatively TRBD1 (5 bases). Deletions cut 0 bases from V and 10 bases from J, with 19 bases between. CDR1 is SGHTA, CDR2 FQGNSA, per germline. CDR3 size: 17 residues. The CDR3 here is CASSLAAAGGIRSPLHF. The CDR3 DNA reads TGTGCCAGCAGCTTAGCGGCGGCCGGGGGGATTAGGTCACCCCTCCACTTT. The full variable domain, completed using reference TRBV7-2 and TRBJ1-6, is GAGVSQSPSNKVTEKGKDVELRCDPISGHTALYWYRQSLGQGLEFLIYFQGNSAPDKSGLPSDRFSAERTGGSVSTLTIQRTQQEDSAVYLCASSLAAAGGIRSPLHFGNGTRLTVT.

V usage is TRBV28 and J usage is TRBJ2-7; 8 bases agree with TRBD1. CDR1 is MDHEN and CDR2 is SYDVKM in the germline V gene. J was trimmed by 2 bases and V by 4 bases; bases with no gene match: 4. The CDR3 totals 14 residues. This CDR3 reads CASSSGQETYEQYF. CDR3 in DNA: TGTGCCAGCAGTTCGGGACAGGAGACCTACGAGCAGTACTTC.

The chain has TRBV21-1 and TRBJ1-1; the tabulated D call, TRBD1, remains unverified against the DNA. TRBV21-1 is given as a pseudogene. CDR3 size: 21 residues. CDR3 sequence reads: CASSPNGPPGQGAPMNTEAFF. CDR3 in DNA: TGTGCCAGCAGCCCAAATGGCCCCCCGGGACAGGGGGCACCTATGAACACTGAAGCTTTCTTT.

The rearrangement uses TRBV5-5 and TRBJ1-5, with 7 nucleotides matching TRBD1. The CDR3 runs to 15 residues. Germline-derived CDR1 and CDR2 are SGHKS and YYEKEE (reference sequence). V dropped 3 bases and J dropped 0; count of bases not matched to a gene: 3. CDR3 in amino acids: CASSWGQSSNQPQHF. The CDR3 DNA follows: TGTGCCAGCAGCTGGGGACAGTCTAGCAATCAGCCCCAGCATTTT.

The chain is built from TRBV7-9 and TRBJ2-3; 7 bases agree with TRBD1. The CDR3 is 14 residues long. The trim removed 5 bases at V and 1 base at J, leaving 3 bases unmatched. CDR1 SEHNR and CDR2 FQNEAQ come from the germline V gene (reference sequence). CDR3 sequence: CASSMGTGTDTQYF. CDR3 sequence (DNA): TGTGCCAGCAGCATGGGGACAGGCACAGATACGCAGTATTTT.

The chain carries TRBV27 and TRBJ2-1; 8 bases match TRBD2. The CDR3 consists of 15 residues. The J segment lost 6 bases and the V segment lost 3 bases, leaving 7 bases of the junction unmatched. The germline V gene has CDR1 MNHEY and CDR2 SMNVEV (reference sequence). The CDR3 DNA reads TGTGCCAGCAGTTTTGGTCCGGGAGGGGGCAATGAGCAGTTCTTC. Its translation is CASSFGPGGGNEQFF.

The chain recombines TRBV9 with TRBJ2-1, with D tentatively TRBD2 (6 bases). Deletions cut 2 bases from V and 0 bases from J, with 15 bases between. CDR3 length equals 17 residues. From germline, CDR1 is SGDLS and CDR2 YYNGEE. CDR3 sequence reads: CASSVAGRSSSYNEQFF. As DNA, the CDR3 is TGTGCCAGCAGCGTTGCGGGGCGATCCAGCTCCTACAATGAGCAGTTCTTC.

The rearrangement uses TRBV27 and TRBJ1-6; the D is unclear. Germline loops: CDR1 MNHEY, CDR2 SMNVEV (reference sequence). The V end lost 6 bases, the J end lost 8 bases, and 11 bases lay between the germline ends. The CDR3 is 13 residues long. This CDR3 reads CASRSGGYSPLHF. Written as DNA, the CDR3 is TGTGCCAGCAGGTCCGGCGGTTATTCACCCCTCCACTTT.

The chain joins TRBV5-1 to TRBJ2-1; D not resolved. V gave up 2 bases and J gave up 7 bases, with 10 bases separating them. The length of the CDR3 is 13 residues. Germline lookup yields CDR1 SGHRS and CDR2 YFSETQ. CDR3 in DNA: TGCGCCAGCAGCTTCTACCCCGCTAATGAGCAGTTCTTC. Amino acids: CASSFYPANEQFF.

The J gene is TRBJ2-2, the V gene TRBV6-5; possibly TRBD1 for D (6 bases). Germline CDR1 is MNHEY and CDR2 is SVGAGI. There are 15 residues in the CDR3. Trimming pared 6 bases from V and 4 bases from J, leaving 15 bases between. CDR3 sequence: CASSSQGSGTGELFF. In nucleotides, the CDR3 is TGTGCCAGCAGCTCTCAGGGGAGCGGCACCGGGGAGCTGTTTTTT.

About this clone: The same CDR3 can be traced to other DNA sequences in this sample. The chain couples TRBV10-3 to TRBJ2-5; the D is unclear. Germline V gene lookup returns CDR1 ENHRY and CDR2 SYGVKD. This CDR3 contains 11 residues. Trimming stripped 2 bases from V and 4 bases from J, with 2 bases between. The CDR3 nucleotides are TGTGCCATCAGTGAGCGAGAGACCCAGTACTTC. This sequence encodes CAISERETQYF.

CDR3 protein: CASSLRSQGGDTQYF. As DNA, the CDR3 is TGTGCCAGTAGTCTTAGATCCCAGGGTGGGGATACGCAGTATTTT. This rearrangement joins TRBV19 to TRBJ2-3, with D perhaps matching TRBD1 (5 bases). Germline V gene sequence: CDR1 LNHDA, CDR2 SQIVND (reference sequence). Trimming left V 5 bases short and J 6 bases short, with 18 bases between. The CDR3 runs to 15 residues.

J is TRBJ2-1 and V is TRBV1; the DNA was not compared with TRBD1, the D call given in the table. TRBV1 has pseudogene status. The CDR3 has 12 residues. In DNA, the CDR3 is TGCACCAGCAGCCGTCGGACAGGGATTGAGTTCTTC. As protein: CTSSRRTGIEFF.

This chain links TRBV5-1 with TRBJ2-2; D possibly corresponds to TRBD1 (5 bases). CDR1 is SGHRS and CDR2 is YFSETQ in the germline V gene. Trimming stripped 0 bases from V and 4 bases from J, with 16 bases between. CDR3 length: 17 amino acids. CDR3 in amino acids: CASSLDAWGLGTGELFF. The CDR3 nucleotides read TGCGCCAGCAGCTTGGATGCTTGGGGCCTGGGCACCGGGGAGCTGTTTTTT.

This sequence joins TRBV28 and TRBJ2-7; possible D gene TRBD2, 6 bases. The CDR3 has 13 residues. Germline V gene lookup returns CDR1 MDHEN and CDR2 SYDVKM. V dropped 5 bases and J dropped 8 bases, with 16 bases sitting between them. The CDR3 DNA reads as TGTGCCAGCAGTCCCTCACACCGGACTAAGCAGTACTTC. Its protein product is CASSPSHRTKQYF.

The chain couples TRBV14 to TRBJ1-2; D unclear. The CDR3 is 15 residues long. CDR1 SGHDN and CDR2 FVKESK come from the germline V gene. Trimming stripped 4 bases from V and 3 bases from J, with 15 bases between. The CDR3 nucleotides read TGTGCCAGCAGCCCGCGAGCAGGTGGCGACTATGGCTACACCTTC. This translates into CASSPRAGGDYGYTF.

The rearrangement links TRBV5-1 to TRBJ2-3; D is unclear. The CDR3 spans 14 residues. CDR1 is SGHRS, CDR2 YFSETQ, per germline. The ends were cut back, 0 bases at V and 1 base at J, with 6 bases in the middle. The CDR3 coding sequence is TGCGCCAGCAGCTTGGCCGGAGGCACAGATACGCAGTATTTT. Translation: CASSLAGGTDTQYF.

The chain carries TRBV19 and TRBJ1-1; 7 bases are shared with TRBD1. Germline V gene lookup returns CDR1 LNHDA and CDR2 SQIVND (reference sequence). Trimming took 1 base from V and 1 from J; bases not matched to a gene: 3. The CDR3 sequence is 15 residues long. The CDR3, as DNA: TGTGCCAGTAGTATAGTTCCAGGGGGGAACACTGAAGCTTTCTTT. Its protein is CASSIVPGGNTEAFF.

This clone was observed a few times. The J gene is TRBJ1-1, the V gene TRBV6-5; D is undetermined. Germline V gene lookup returns CDR1 MNHEY and CDR2 SVGAGI. Trimming pared 5 bases from V and 5 bases from J, leaving 6 bases between. This CDR3 has 11 amino acids. CDR3 coding DNA: TGTGCCAGCAGTCTCTTTACTGAAGCTTTCTTT. It codes for CASSLFTEAFF.

The chain employs TRBV7-6 and TRBJ2-7, with D maybe TRBD2 (6 bases). The CDR3 is 16 residues long. Germline loops: CDR1 SGHVS, CDR2 FNYEAQ. V lost 11 bases, J lost 2 bases, and 25 bases lay in between. The CDR3 coding sequence is TGTGCCGGTCGTACCGCGCCAGGGACTCCACCCTACGAGCAGTACTTC. The encoded protein is CAGRTAPGTPPYEQYF. Full variable domain (missing parts from reference TRBV7-6 and TRBJ2-7): GAGVSQSPRYKVTKRGQDVALRCDPISGHVSLYWYRQALGQGPEFLTYFNYEAQQDKSGLPNDRFSAERPEGSISTLTIQRTEQRDSAMYRCAGRTAPGTPPYEQYFGPGTRLTVT.

The V gene is TRBV27, the J gene TRBJ1-4; 10 bases line up with TRBD1. The length of the CDR3 is 18 residues. With V trimmed by 4 bases and J by 2 bases, 10 bases remained unmatched. CDR1 MNHEY and CDR2 SMNVEV come from the germline V gene (reference sequence). This CDR3 reads CASSSQMDRGATNEKLFF. For the CDR3, the DNA is TGTGCCAGCAGTTCGCAAATGGACAGGGGGGCCACTAATGAAAAACTGTTTTTT.

The genes are TRBV19 and TRBJ1-2; 10 nucleotides agree with TRBD1. V trimming: 3 bases; J trimming: 2 bases; junction bases outside the gene matches: 12. This CDR3 contains 18 residues. Germline-derived CDR1 and CDR2 are LNHDA and SQIVND (reference sequence). CDR3 bases: TGTGCCAGTAGTATCCTCCAGGGACAGGGGACGTCCAACTATGGCTACACCTTC. Protein product: CASSILQGQGTSNYGYTF.

The chain couples TRBV18 to TRBJ2-7; 7 positions match TRBD1. The length of the CDR3 is 14 residues. Germline CDR1 KGHSH, CDR2 LQKENI. With V trimmed by 0 bases and J by 3 bases, 2 bases remained unmatched. The CDR3 DNA sequence: TGTGCCAGCTCACCACCGACAGGGAGCTACGAGCAGTACTTC. It specifies CASSPPTGSYEQYF.

The chain employs TRBV3-1 (or the pseudogene TRBV3-2) and TRBJ2-7; TRBD2 matches at 7 bases. CDR1 and CDR2 (germline): LGHDT, YNNKEL (reference sequence). Trimming removed 0 bases from V and 0 bases from J; junction bases left unmatched: 8. The CDR3 length is 17 residues. The CDR3 DNA is TGTGCCAGCAGCCAAGACCCACAGCGGGACTTCTCCTACGAGCAGTACTTC. This gives the protein CASSQDPQRDFSYEQYF.

The J gene is TRBJ2-5, the V gene TRBV2; TRBD1 agrees at 8 bases. Germline CDR1 and CDR2: SNHLY and FYNNEI. This CDR3 contains 13 residues. With 6 bases clipped from V and 4 bases from J, the junction kept 4 bases outside the gene matches. The CDR3 bases are TGTGCCAGCAGCACACAGGGGGGAGAGACCCAGTACTTC. Translated, it gives CASSTQGGETQYF.

The chain carries TRBV14 and TRBJ1-6; 10 positions agree with TRBD1. J was trimmed by 8 bases and V by 3 bases; bases with no gene match: 4. This CDR3 is built from 15 residues. The germline V gene has CDR1 SGHDN and CDR2 FVKESK. The CDR3 sequence: CASSQGTGVDSPLHF. The CDR3 region has the DNA TGTGCCAGCAGCCAGGGGACAGGGGTCGATTCACCCCTCCACTTT.

The rearrangement joins TRBV7-6 to TRBJ2-7; 9 nucleotides line up with TRBD1. The CDR3 spans 17 residues. J was trimmed by 6 bases and V by 5 bases; bases with no gene match: 17. Germline values: CDR1 SGHVS, CDR2 FNYEAQ. Here the CDR3 DNA reads TGTGCCAGCAGCAAAGCTCCGGGACAGGGCCCTCGGAGCGAGCAGTACTTC. Protein product: CASSKAPGQGPRSEQYF.

The J gene is TRBJ2-5, the V gene TRBV19; no clear D. The CDR3 contains 12 residues. The germline CDR1 and CDR2 sequences are LNHDA and SQIVND (reference sequence). Between the trimmed V and J ends, which lost 6 bases and 5 bases, there was a span of 10 bases. Here the CDR3 DNA reads TGTGCCAGTAGCCATTCGAGGGAGACCCAGTACTTC. This translates into CASSHSRETQYF.

This rearrangement joins TRBV9 to TRBJ2-5, with D possibly matching TRBD2 (6 bases). V lost 0 bases, J lost 5 bases, and 11 bases lay in between. CDR3 size: 14 residues. Germline V lookup: CDR1 SGDLS, CDR2 YYNGEE. CDR3 protein: CASSVGGEPETQYF. The CDR3 DNA follows: TGTGCCAGCAGCGTAGGGGGGGAGCCGGAGACCCAGTACTTC.